This TCR beta chain was sequenced in a study of shared clonotypes between healthy human individuals. Study-level background: Donor composition was two women and three men, aged 18 to 49.

Assay execution took place at the deep level. Method: immunoSEQ multiplex PCR; TCRdb's copy keeps in-frame clones and lacks some. The sample includes 550,000 to 850,000 clones, 72% of them seen just once. CDR3 length: 16 amino acids. Germline trimming cut 6 bases from V and 2 bases from J; bases unmatched to any gene: 12. CDR1 ENHRY and CDR2 SYGVKD come from the germline V gene. The split of CD4+ cells yielded CD45RA+ naive and CD45RA-negative memory subsets. Material for sequencing was memory CD4+ T cells sorted from blood. Noted subset: CD45RA-negative fraction. The chain has TRBV10-3 and TRBJ2-5, with 7 bases identical to TRBD1. This sequence originates from a woman in her 30s in good health. The CDR3 region has the DNA TGTGCCATCAGGGACCCCGGCACAGGGGCACAAGAGACCCAGTACTTC. It encodes CAIRDPGTGAQETQYF.